This T cell receptor (beta chain) was identified during a study of shared clonotypes between healthy human individuals. Positively selected for CCR7, the CD45RO-negative cells used as naive CD8 cells excluded terminally differentiated effector memory CD45RA+ cells. V was pared by 1 base and J by 5 bases, with 5 bases between. The length of the CDR3 is 12 residues. Germline-derived CDR1 and CDR2 are WSHSY and SAAADI. Using immunoSEQ multiplex PCR, the repertoire was profiled, and TCRdb retains in-frame clones only, with some absent. The table includes nearly 2 million clones, approximately 94% detected once.

This chain links TRBV10-2 with TRBJ1-1; D unclear. The clonotype originates from a man younger than 35 in good health. Sequenced material: naive CD8+ T cells sorted from blood. The CDR3 protein is CASSEYGTEAFF. DNA for the CDR3: TGCGCCAGCAGTGAGTATGGGACTGAAGCTTTCTTT.